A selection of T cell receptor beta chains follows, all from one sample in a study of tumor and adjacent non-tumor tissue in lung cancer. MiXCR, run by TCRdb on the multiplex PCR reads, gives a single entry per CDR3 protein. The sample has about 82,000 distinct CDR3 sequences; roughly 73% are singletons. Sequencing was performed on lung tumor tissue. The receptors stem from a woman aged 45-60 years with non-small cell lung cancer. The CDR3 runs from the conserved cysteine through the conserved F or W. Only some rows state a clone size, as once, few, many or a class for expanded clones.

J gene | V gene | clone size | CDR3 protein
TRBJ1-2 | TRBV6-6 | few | CASSYNRDYGYAF
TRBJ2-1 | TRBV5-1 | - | CASSSEYGVIENEQFF
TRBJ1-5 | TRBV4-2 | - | CVSSQDVTSNQPQHF
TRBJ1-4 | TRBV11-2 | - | CASSIAGINEKLFF
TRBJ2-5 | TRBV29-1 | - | CTSWQGAWETQYF
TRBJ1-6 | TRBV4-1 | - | CASSQVVDGDRDSPLHF
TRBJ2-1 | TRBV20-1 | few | CSVRGAEGGYEQFF
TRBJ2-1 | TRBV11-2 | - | CARSPRISGLGEQFF
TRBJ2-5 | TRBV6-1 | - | CASHQVQSQETQYF
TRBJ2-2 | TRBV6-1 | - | CASNEAGQNTGGLFF
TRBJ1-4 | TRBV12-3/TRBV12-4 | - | CASTLDSPLEKLFF
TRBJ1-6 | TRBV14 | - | CASSQVTASSPPLHF
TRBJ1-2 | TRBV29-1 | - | CSAEDPAGVWGYTF
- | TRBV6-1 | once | CASSSTPGQGADMQHF
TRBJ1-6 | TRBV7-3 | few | CASSLNSAGANSPPHF
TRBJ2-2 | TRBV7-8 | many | CASSFRDSGLTGELFF
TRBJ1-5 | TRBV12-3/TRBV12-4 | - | CASSLGAGKQPQHF
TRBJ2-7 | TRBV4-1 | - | CASSQGTSGIYEQCF
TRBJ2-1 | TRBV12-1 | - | CARSFVPCGTSGRGEQFF
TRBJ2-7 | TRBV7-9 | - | CASSDHRECEQYF
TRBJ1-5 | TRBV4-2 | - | CASSQYLTSNQPQHF
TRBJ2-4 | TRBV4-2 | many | CASSQGLGEGKNIQYF
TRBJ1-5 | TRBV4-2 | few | CTSSQGPRYSNQPQHF
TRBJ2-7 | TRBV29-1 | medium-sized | CSVERSGTPVYEQYF
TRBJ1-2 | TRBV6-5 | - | CASSREEGRSYTF
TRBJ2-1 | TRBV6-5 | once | CVSSGRSSYNKQLF
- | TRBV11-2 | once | CASNLVGYPLPDTQHF
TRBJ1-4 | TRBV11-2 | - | CDSNRTGNEKLFF
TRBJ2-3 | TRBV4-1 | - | CASSQLPEASGLDTQYF
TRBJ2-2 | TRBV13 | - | CASSSRDLTGELFF
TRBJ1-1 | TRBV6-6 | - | CASSSLGTGGIENTEAFF
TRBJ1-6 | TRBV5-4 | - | CASSLSGARKSSPLHF